This T cell receptor beta chain was sequenced during a study of cytomegalovirus exposure and HLA in healthy donors. PCR was performed using 60 Vbeta and 13 Jbeta primers. The assay was immunoSEQ multiplex PCR, and TCRdb's table has in-frame clones only and misses some. Of some 140,000 clones in the sample, 82% are singletons; the top ten hold just over 8%. Per the germline V gene, CDR1 is MGHRA and CDR2 is YSYEKL. Trimming took 2 bases from V and 4 from J, leaving 9 bases between them. The CDR3 covers 14 residues. The V call is TRBV4-1, the J call TRBJ1-5, with a weak D call TRBD1 (5 bases). The origin of this receptor is a woman in her forties or fifties in good health and CMV-seropositive. Sequencing was carried out using PBMCs. The CDR3 DNA follows: TGCGCCAGCAGCCAACCAGGGTCGAATCAGCCCCAGCATTTT. Its protein product is CASSQPGSNQPQHF.